This paragraph reports one TCR beta chain. This entry belongs to a study of blood T cell repertoires in COVID-19. Turning to the study itself: In each case, the material was cDNA or gDNA derived from T cells, B-cell-depleted T cells, or PBMCs.

Data came from immunoSEQ multiplex PCR; TCRdb stores just in-frame clones and leaves some out. This sample has about 120,000 clones; more than 60% occur once, and the top ten carry under 3%. The germline CDR1 and CDR2 sequences are WSHSY and SAAADI. The length of the CDR3 is 12 residues. After removal of 4 bases from V and 5 bases from J, the junction contained 1 base not matched to a gene. The sequence was obtained from a man aged 45-65 years with acute or convalescent COVID-19. This chain connects TRBV10-2 to TRBJ1-1; 7 bases line up with TRBD1. The material sequenced was peripheral blood. The CDR3 protein is CASSAGGTEAFF. In DNA, the CDR3 is TGCGCCAGCAGTGCAGGGGGGACTGAAGCTTTCTTT.